The T cell receptor beta chain under discussion was sequenced for a study of blood T cell repertoires in COVID-19 (dated by TCRdb to about 2020). Notes on the research overall: Collaborator samples came from the United States, Italy and Spain and covered acute and convalescent phases of COVID-19. A de-identified subject ID, COVID-19 status, age in years and sex were almost always included in the sample metadata. The prospective study material was composed of cDNA or gDNA derived from T cells, B-cell-depleted T cells, or PBMCs. Samples came from the ongoing ImmuneRACE study (first 160 participants) plus 1,254 subjects from 6 global collaborators. Where HLA class I and class II types were available, the types were taken from metadata supplied by the sample provider, not from assay-based typing. The repertoires were released in a freely available public database intended as a resource for research on the immune response to SARS-CoV-2. Subjects who had been exposed to COVID-19, were actively infected with it, or had recovered from it provided the deeply sampled blood TCRbeta repertoires that made up the dataset. The paper's findings and limits, for the study overall: Clinical and demographic metadata were provided uncurated, with the amount varying by source and participant.

Collaborating institutions collected whole blood in K2EDTA tubes following their own protocols. For TCRbeta analysis, collaborators shipped samples in one of three forms: frozen whole blood, isolated PBMCs, or DNA extracted from either of those sample types. Notes on this clone: The clone's antigen remains unknown. No base quality information exists; no much larger clone differs at one position.

Trimming accounts for 4 bases at V and 6 bases at J, while the number of junction bases matched to no gene is 2. Measured from the cysteine to the phenylalanine, the CDR3 is 14 residues long. Only the CDR3 DNA stays, 42 bases, in frame from base 1. The germline V gene encodes CDR1 MNHEY and CDR2 SMNVEV (reference sequence). TCRbeta CDR3 regions were amplified from genomic DNA by means of the immunoSEQ Assay, a bias-controlled multiplex PCR. The authors' analysis ran thus. Nucleated cell counts per sample were estimated from amplification of reference gene primers within the assay. To quantify the absolute abundance of each unique TCRbeta CDR3 rearrangement, sequence reads were collapsed and filtered. For each sample, productive Simpson clonality was calculated as the square root of Simpson's diversity index across productive rearrangements. What TCRdb holds here is the immuneACCESS table cut down to in-frame rearrangements. Part of the clones is not present; checked against another copy, under half of the missing clones reflect an unresolved V gene, and the others are unexplained. D and trimming come from the DNA, and the V and J calls and clone size come from that table. The sample table lists 150,000 to 180,000 clones, under 85% of them with a count of one. 3% to 4.5% of the sample lies in the top ten.

The rearranged chain carries TRBV27 and TRBJ2-7, with 14 central nucleotides matching TRBD2. The sequencing input was peripheral blood. This TCR was recovered from a woman aged 80 or over with acute or convalescent COVID-19. The CDR3 here reads CASSSGLAGAEQYF. The DNA reads TGTGCCAGCAGTTCGGGACTAGCGGGAGCCGAGCAGTACTTC.